This TCR beta chain appears in the sequencing data of a study of CD8 T cells in cerebrospinal fluid in Alzheimer's disease. Droplet-based sequencing used CSF cells sorted as live with a live/dead marker. Study-wide results and caveats: In mild cognitive impairment or Alzheimer's disease, the biggest CSF clone made up more TCRs than in controls. Expanded clones of at least 3% were commoner in Alzheimer's patients than healthy subjects.

CSF cells underwent 10X single-cell V(D)J and 5' gene-expression profiling. TCRdb reworked the 10x single-cell sequencing reads into one entry per CDR3 protein, no DNA. The table for this sample gives about 690 distinct CDR3 sequences. The CDR3 is 14 amino acids. Germline CDR1 is MNHEY and CDR2 is SVGAGI. In terms of frequency, this clonotype is large (0.1 to 1%). Its antigen is as yet unknown. The sequencing sample was made of cerebrospinal fluid. This clonotype originated in a human donor in good health. The genes are TRBV6-5 and TRBJ1-1; the D call of TRBD1 rests on TCRdb alone, since no DNA is present to check it. This CDR3 is CASSRDRGNTEAFF.